This T cell receptor beta chain originates from a study of technical replicates of blood from a handful of donors (dated by TCRdb to about 2017). Library preparation used the immunoSEQ multiplex PCR assay. Held by TCRdb, this immuneACCESS table contains in-frame sequences only and omits some clones. Under half of the omission traces to an unresolved V gene where checked; the cause of the rest is unknown. This sample has roughly 61,000 clones in its table, and around 97% of those were observed once. The ten biggest clones cover 0.19% of the sample. The germline V gene (reference sequence) specifies PRHDT as CDR1 and FYEKMQ as CDR2. The junction carries 10 bases between V and J, which are trimmed by 1 base and 9 bases respectively. Measured from the cysteine to the phenylalanine, the CDR3 is 13 residues long. The read is trimmed to its CDR3 DNA, 39 bases read in frame from base 1. A word on this clone: The antigen it recognizes is unknown. Within one base of it there is no much larger clone, and no base qualities were kept.

This clonotype was sampled from a human donor in good health. Sequencing input: T cells isolated from PBMCs. The chain is assembled from TRBV13 and TRBJ2-1; there is no confident call for the D gene. The sequenced DNA is TGTGCCAGCAGCTTAGCGGTGGAGAGTGAGCAGTTCTTC. Its translation reads: CASSLAVESEQFF. Supplemented by the reference TRBV13 and TRBJ2-1 proteins around the CDR3, the complete variable domain is AAGVIQSPRHLIKEKRETATLKCYPIPRHDTVYWYQQGPGQDPQFLISFYEKMQSDKGSIPDRFSAQQFSDYHSELNMSSLELGDSALYFCASSLAVESEQFFGPGTRLTVL.